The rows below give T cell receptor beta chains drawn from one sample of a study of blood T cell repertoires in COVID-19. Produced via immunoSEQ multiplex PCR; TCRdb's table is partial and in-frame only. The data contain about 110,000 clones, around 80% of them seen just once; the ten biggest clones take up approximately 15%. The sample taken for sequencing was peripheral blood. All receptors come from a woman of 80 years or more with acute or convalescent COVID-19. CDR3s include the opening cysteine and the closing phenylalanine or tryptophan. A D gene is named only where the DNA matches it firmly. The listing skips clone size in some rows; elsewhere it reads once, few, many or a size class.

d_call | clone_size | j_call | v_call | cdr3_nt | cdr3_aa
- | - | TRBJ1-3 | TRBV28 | TGTGCCAGCAGTTTGACTGCCGGAAACACCATATATTTT | CASSLTAGNTIYF
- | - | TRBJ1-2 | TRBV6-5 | TGTGCCAGCAGTTGGCAGGCTAACTATGGCTACACCTTC | CASSWQANYGYTF
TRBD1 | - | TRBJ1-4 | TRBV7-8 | TGTGCCAGCAGCCACGACAGGGGTGTTGAAAAACTGTTTTTT | CASSHDRGVEKLFF
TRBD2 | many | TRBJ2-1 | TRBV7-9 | TGTGCCAGCAGCAGGACTAGCGGCAGCTCCTACAATGAGCAGTTCTTC | CASSRTSGSSYNEQFF
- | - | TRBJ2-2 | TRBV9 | TGTGCCAGCAGCGCCCAACCTAGGGGGTTGTCGGACACCGGGGAGCTGTTTTTT | CASSAQPRGLSDTGELFF
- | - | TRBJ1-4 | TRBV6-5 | TGTGCCAGCAGTTCCCTGACAGCCCTGGGACTGTTTTTT | CASSSLTALGLFF
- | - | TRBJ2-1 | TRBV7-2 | TGTGCCAGCAGCTTATTTGCGGATTACAATGAGCAGTTCTTC | CASSLFADYNEQFF
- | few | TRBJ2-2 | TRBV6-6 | TGTGCCAGCAGTGTAGACTTCACCGGGGAGCTGTTTTTT | CASSVDFTGELFF
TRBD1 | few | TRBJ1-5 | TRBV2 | TGTGCCAGCAGGAGGGACAGAATAAGTCAGCCCCAGCATTTT | CASRRDRISQPQHF
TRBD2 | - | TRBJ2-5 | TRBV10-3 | TGTGCCATCAGTGCTGGGACTAGCGGCCAAGAGACCCAGTACTTC | CAISAGTSGQETQYF
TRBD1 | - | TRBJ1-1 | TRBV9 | TGTGCCAGCAGCGTAGGGGGACAGACTGAAGCTTTCTTT | CASSVGGQTEAFF
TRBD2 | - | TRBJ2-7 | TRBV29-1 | TGCAGCATCCTTGGGGAGGGATACGAGCAGTACTTC | CSILGEGYEQYF
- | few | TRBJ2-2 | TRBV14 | TGTGCCAGCAGCCACCAATTGGGACTCCGGAACACCGGGGAGCTGTTTTTT | CASSHQLGLRNTGELFF
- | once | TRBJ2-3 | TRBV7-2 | TGTGCCAGCAGCTTCGGTACGCAGTATTTT | CASSFGTQYF
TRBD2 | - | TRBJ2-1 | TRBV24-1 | TGTGCCACCAGTGTCTCCGGGACTAGCGGGGGGAATGAGCAGTTCTTC | CATSVSGTSGGNEQFF
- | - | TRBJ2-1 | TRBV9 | TGTGCCAGCAGCGTAGGGAGAGCCCACAATGAGCAGTTCTTC | CASSVGRAHNEQFF
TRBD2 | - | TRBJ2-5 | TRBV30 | TGTGCCTGGAGATGGACTAGCTGGGAAGAGACCCAGTACTTC | CAWRWTSWEETQYF
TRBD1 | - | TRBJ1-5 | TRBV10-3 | TGTGCCATCAGTGAGGACAGGGTGGCTCAGCCCCAGCATTTT | CAISEDRVAQPQHF
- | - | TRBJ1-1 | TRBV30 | TGTGCCTGGAGTGTACTGGGAGTGGGGGGAACTGAAGCTTTCTTT | CAWSVLGVGGTEAFF
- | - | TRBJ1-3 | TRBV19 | TGTGCCAGTAGTACCCGGAGCTCTGGAAACACCATATATTTT | CASSTRSSGNTIYF
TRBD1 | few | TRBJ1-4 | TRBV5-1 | TGCGCCAGCAGCTTGGAGCAGGGGGGTGAAAAACTGTTTTTT | CASSLEQGGEKLFF
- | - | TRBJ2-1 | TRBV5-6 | TGTGCCAGCAGCTTGGGGGCTTGGGGCGAGCAGTTCTTC | CASSLGAWGEQFF
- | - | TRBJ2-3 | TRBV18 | TGTGCCAGCTCACCTCTCCGGACAGTAAACACAGATACGCAGTATTTT | CASSPLRTVNTDTQYF
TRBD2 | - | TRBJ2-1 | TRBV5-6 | TGTGCCAGCGGGGCTAGCGGGCTCTACAATGAGCAGTTCTTC | CASGASGLYNEQFF
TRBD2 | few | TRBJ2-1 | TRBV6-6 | TGTGCCAGCAGTTACTGGGGGAGGGCCGGGGAGCAGTTCTTC | CASSYWGRAGEQFF
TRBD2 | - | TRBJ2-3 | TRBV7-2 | TGTGCCAGCAGCCCGTATGCTAGCGGGAGAGGGTCAGATACGCAGTATTTT | CASSPYASGRGSDTQYF
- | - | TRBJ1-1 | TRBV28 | TGTGCCAGCAGTTTACCGGGGGGACGGACTGAAGCTTTCTTT | CASSLPGGRTEAFF
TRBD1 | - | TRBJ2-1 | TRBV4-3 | TGCGCCAGCAGCCAAGTCTGGGGACAGTACAATGAGCAGTTCTTC | CASSQVWGQYNEQFF
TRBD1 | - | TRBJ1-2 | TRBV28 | TGTGCCAGCTTCCCGGGACAGGGGGCTGGTGGCTACACCTTC | CASFPGQGAGGYTF
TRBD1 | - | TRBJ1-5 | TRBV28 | TGTGCCAGCAGTTTAAGGGACAGGGACCTTCAGCCCCAGCATTTT | CASSLRDRDLQPQHF
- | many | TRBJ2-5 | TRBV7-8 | TGTGCCAGCTCTACAGATAGGTACCAAGAGACCCAGTACTTC | CASSTDRYQETQYF
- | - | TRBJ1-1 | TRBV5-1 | TGCGCCAGCAGCTGGGTGACATTGAACACTGAAGCTTTCTTT | CASSWVTLNTEAFF
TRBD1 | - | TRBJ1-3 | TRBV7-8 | TGTGCCAGCAGTGAGGGACAGGCCTCTGGAAACACCATATATTTT | CASSEGQASGNTIYF
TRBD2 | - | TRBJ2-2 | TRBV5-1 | TGCGCCAGCAGCGCTGCCGGGACTAGCGGGAGAACGGGCGGGGAGCTGTTTTTT | CASSAAGTSGRTGGELFF
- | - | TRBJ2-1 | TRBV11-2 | TGTGCCAGCAGCTCGCAGGTATACAATGAGCAGTTCTTC | CASSSQVYNEQFF
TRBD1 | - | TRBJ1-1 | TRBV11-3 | TGTGCCAGCAGCTTAGTACCAGGGGGGATGAACACTGAAGCTTTCTTT | CASSLVPGGMNTEAFF
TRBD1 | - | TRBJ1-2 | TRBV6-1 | TGTGCCAGCAGTGAGCCGGGACAGGGAGGCTATGGCTACACCTTC | CASSEPGQGGYGYTF
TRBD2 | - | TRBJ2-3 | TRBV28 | TGTGCCAGCAGTACTAGCGGGAGGAGCACAGATACGCAGTATTTT | CASSTSGRSTDTQYF
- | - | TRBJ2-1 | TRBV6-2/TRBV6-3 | TGTGCCAGCAGTTACTTACAGCTGGGGCAATACAATGAGCAGTTCTTC | CASSYLQLGQYNEQFF
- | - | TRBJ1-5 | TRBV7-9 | TGTGCCAGCAGTCTAATGCAACAGCCCCAGCATTTT | CASSLMQQPQHF
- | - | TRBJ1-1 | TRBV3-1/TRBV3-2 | TGTGCCAGCAGCCCATTCGGTGGCACTGAAGCTTTCTTT | CASSPFGGTEAFF
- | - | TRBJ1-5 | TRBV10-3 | TGTGCCATCAGTGCAGAGGGCAATCAGCCCCAGCATTTT | CAISAEGNQPQHF
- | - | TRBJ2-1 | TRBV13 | TGTGCCAGCAGCGAGCTTAACGGGAAAAGTGAGCAGTTCTTC | CASSELNGKSEQFF
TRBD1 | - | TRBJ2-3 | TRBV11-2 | TGTGCCAGCAGCCGAGGACAGGGGGCGGGCACCCAGGTCACAGATACGCAGTATTTT | CASSRGQGAGTQVTDTQYF
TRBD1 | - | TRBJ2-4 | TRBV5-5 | TGTGCCAGCAGCGGAGCGACAGGGCCAGCCATTCAGTACTTC | CASSGATGPAIQYF
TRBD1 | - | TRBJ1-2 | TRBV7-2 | TGTGCCAGCAGCTTAAATACAGGGGGGTCCTATGGCTACACCTTC | CASSLNTGGSYGYTF